A single sample gave rise to the 24 T cell receptor beta chains below, sequenced in a study of blood T cell repertoires in COVID-19. Clones were read by immunoSEQ multiplex PCR, and TCRdb kept only the in-frame ones, dropping some. This table has approximately 61,000 clones, around 79% appearing once. Material for sequencing was peripheral blood. These TCRs come from a human donor in a cohort sampled during active COVID-19.

The rearrangement links TRBV27 to TRBJ2-4; TRBD1 is a possible D gene (5 bases). The CDR3 sequence is 14 residues long. Trimming removed 2 bases at V and 8 bases at J, with 13 bases between. The germline CDR1 and CDR2 sequences are MNHEY and SMNVEV (reference sequence). The CDR3 nucleotides are TGTGCCAGCAGTTTAGGGCAGGGCTGGGACATTCAGTACTTC. Translation gives CASSLGQGWDIQYF.

The V gene is TRBV7-2, the J gene TRBJ1-3; tentative D call: TRBD1 (6 bases). The CDR3 has 16 amino acids. V lost 5 bases, J lost 0 bases, and 14 bases lay in between. CDR1 SGHTA and CDR2 FQGNSA come from the germline V gene. CDR3 sequence reads: CASSRQGSASGNTIYF. Written as DNA, the CDR3 is TGTGCCAGCAGCCGTCAGGGGTCAGCCTCTGGAAACACCATATATTTT.

V gene TRBV12-3 or TRBV12-4 combines with J gene TRBJ2-3; D remains ambiguous. Trimming took 2 bases from V and 5 from J, leaving 8 bases between them. The CDR3 runs to 13 residues. CDR3 protein: CASSLQEKDTQYF. DNA of the CDR3: TGTGCCAGCAGTTTACAGGAAAAAGATACGCAGTATTTT.

V gene TRBV19 combines with J gene TRBJ1-2; D perhaps matches TRBD1 (6 bases). The CDR3 totals 15 residues. Germline V gene lookup returns CDR1 LNHDA and CDR2 SQIVND (reference sequence). V was cut by 3 bases and J by 8 bases, with 19 bases left in between. CDR3 nucleotide sequence: TGTGCCAGTAGTATGGCCGATCACAGGGATAGCGGCTACACCTTC. Translating it yields CASSMADHRDSGYTF.

The rearrangement uses TRBV7-2 and TRBJ2-1, with 13 bases aligning to TRBD2. Germline V gene sequence: CDR1 SGHTA, CDR2 FQGNSA. This CDR3 has 18 amino acids. J lost 0 bases, V lost 4 bases, and 6 bases had no gene match. CDR3 region: CASSSRLAGGNSYNEQFF. CDR3 bases: TGTGCCAGCAGCTCCCGACTAGCGGGGGGAAACTCCTACAATGAGCAGTTCTTC.

The chain uses TRBV10-3 and TRBJ2-5; TRBD2 matches 13 bases. Unmatched junction bases numbered 10, after V lost 10 bases and J lost 5 bases. This CDR3 is 15 amino acids long. Germline V gene sequence: CDR1 ENHRY, CDR2 SYGVKD. CDR3 sequence: CATRTLAGGPETQYF. CDR3 nucleotide sequence: TGTGCCACCCGGACACTAGCGGGAGGGCCGGAGACCCAGTACTTC.

The V gene is TRBV7-2, the J gene TRBJ1-6, with D uncertain. Trimming took 0 bases from V and 8 from J, leaving 8 bases between them. Germline CDR1 is SGHTA and CDR2 is FQGNSA. The CDR3 has 14 residues. This chain's CDR3 is CASSLAGRYSPLHF. CDR3 in DNA: TGTGCCAGCAGCTTAGCGGGGAGGTATTCACCCCTCCACTTT.

The V and J genes are TRBV2 and TRBJ2-3; 10 bases line up with TRBD2. J gave up 3 bases and V 6 bases, and 6 bases lay outside the gene matches. The CDR3 has 15 amino acids. Germline CDR1 and CDR2: SNHLY and FYNNEI. The CDR3 region is CASRSSGGATDTQYF. Written as DNA, the CDR3 is TGTGCCAGCAGGTCCAGCGGGGGGGCTACAGATACGCAGTATTTT. Variable domain in full (rest from reference TRBV2 and TRBJ2-3): EPEVTQTPSHQVTQMGQEVILRCVPISNHLYFYWYRQILGQKVEFLVSFYNNEISEKSEIFDDQFSVERPDGSNFTLKIRSTKLEDSAMYFCASRSSGGATDTQYFGPGTRLTVL.

This CDR3 reads CASSGRQGPYEQYF. The CDR3 DNA follows: TGTGCCAGCAGCGGGCGACAGGGCCCCTACGAGCAGTACTTC. This sequence joins TRBV14 and TRBJ2-7; 7 positions match TRBD1. Trimming removed 5 bases from V and 2 bases from J; junction bases left unmatched: 6. This CDR3 contains 14 residues. Per the germline V gene, CDR1 is SGHDN and CDR2 is FVKESK.

The CDR3 region is CASSQVSLQGANGELFF. Here the CDR3 DNA reads TGTGCCAGCTCACAAGTCTCATTACAGGGGGCGAACGGGGAGCTGTTTTTT. The chain joins TRBV18 to TRBJ2-2; 9 nucleotides agree with TRBD1. The J segment lost 7 bases and the V segment lost 4 bases, leaving 13 bases of the junction unmatched. CDR1 is KGHSH, CDR2 LQKENI, per germline. The CDR3 runs to 17 residues.

This clone was seen a handful of times. This sequence joins TRBV9 and TRBJ1-2; no definite D call. The CDR3 is 13 amino acids. Germline V CDR1 and CDR2: SGDLS, YYNGEE. Trimming removed 2 bases at V and 4 bases at J, with 9 bases between. CDR3 nucleotide sequence: TGTGCCAGCAGCGTTGACGGCGGCTATGGCTACACCTTC. This translates into CASSVDGGYGYTF. The full variable domain, in which reference TRBV9 and TRBJ1-2 provide the parts outside the CDR3, is DSGVTQTPKHLITATGQRVTLRCSPRSGDLSVYWYQQSLDQGLQFLIQYYNGEERAKGNILERFSAQQFPDLHSELNLSSLELGDSALYFCASSVDGGYGYTFGSGTRLTVV.

This chain connects TRBV18 to TRBJ1-1; tentatively, D is TRBD1 (6 bases). Germline values: CDR1 KGHSH, CDR2 LQKENI. The ends were cut back, 4 bases at V and 4 bases at J, with 13 bases in the middle. The CDR3 extends over 14 amino acids. CDR3 bases: TGTGCCAGCTCACTTAAACAGGGAGTCACTGAAGCTTTCTTT. Amino acids: CASSLKQGVTEAFF.

There are a few counts of this clone. Here the CDR3 reads CARSGTPNTEAFF. CDR3 nucleotides: TGTGCCCGCTCCGGGACACCTAACACTGAAGCTTTCTTT. This chain links TRBV2 with TRBJ1-1, with D possibly being TRBD1 (6 bases). The V gene's germline CDR1 is SNHLY and CDR2 FYNNEI. The V end was cut by 11 bases, the J end by 2 bases, with 15 bases between. The CDR3 has 13 amino acids.

The J gene is TRBJ2-3, the V gene TRBV19; TRBD2 matches 13 bases. V dropped 6 bases and J dropped 7; count of bases not matched to a gene: 10. The germline gives CDR1 LNHDA, CDR2 SQIVND (reference sequence). CDR3 length: 16 amino acids. This chain's CDR3 is CASSPPGLAGSYTQYF. CDR3 in DNA: TGTGCCAGTAGCCCCCCGGGACTAGCGGGGAGTTATACGCAGTATTTT.

The rearrangement links TRBV27 to TRBJ1-3; unclear D gene. The CDR3 totals 17 residues. Per the germline V gene, CDR1 is MNHEY and CDR2 is SMNVEV (reference sequence). Trimming removed 0 bases from V and 0 bases from J, with 12 bases in between. The CDR3 loop reads CASSLSLAASSGNTIYF. For the CDR3, the DNA is TGTGCCAGCAGTTTATCGTTGGCGGCAAGCTCTGGAAACACCATATATTTT.

Here the CDR3 DNA reads TGTGCCAGCAGTAAGCCCCCGACAGTTGTCAAAAACATTCAGTACTTC. Amino acids: CASSKPPTVVKNIQYF. This sequence joins TRBV27 and TRBJ2-4, with D maybe TRBD1 (5 bases). The V end was cut by 5 bases, the J end by 3 bases, with 17 bases between. Looked up from germline, CDR1 is MNHEY and CDR2 is SMNVEV (reference sequence). This CDR3 is built from 16 residues.

The chain combines TRBV27 with TRBJ2-3, with TRBD2 matching 8 bases. CDR3 length: 14 amino acids. The V gene's germline CDR1 is MNHEY and CDR2 SMNVEV (reference sequence). The V segment lost 6 bases and the J segment 2 bases; nucleotides outside the gene matches: 4. The CDR3 coding sequence is TGTGCCAGCAGACAAGCGGGAGACACAGATACGCAGTATTTT. It codes for CASRQAGDTDTQYF.

Ten or more counts support this clone. This chain uses TRBV7-9 with TRBJ1-1, with D uncertain. The CDR3 runs to 12 residues. CDR1 SEHNR and CDR2 FQNEAQ come from the germline V gene (reference sequence). Trimming left V 8 bases short and J 5 bases short, with 12 bases between. CDR3 region: CASSKLGTEAFF. The CDR3 DNA is TGTGCCAGCTCCAAACTCGGGACTGAAGCTTTCTTT. Full variable domain (outside the CDR3, taken from reference TRBV7-9 and TRBJ1-1): DTGVSQNPRHKITKRGQNVTFRCDPISEHNRLYWYRQTLGQGPEFLTYFQNEAQLEKSRLLSDRFSAERPKGSFSTLEIQRTEQGDSAMYLCASSKLGTEAFFGQGTRLTVV.

The chain recombines TRBV12-5 with TRBJ2-5, with TRBD2 matching over 12 bases. From germline, CDR1 is LGHNT and CDR2 FRNRAP. V was pared by 6 bases and J by 5 bases, with 4 bases of the junction left unmatched. The CDR3 is 14 amino acids. The CDR3 region has the DNA TGTGCTAGTGGCCTAGCGGGGGGGTGGGAGACCCAGTACTTC. Translation gives CASGLAGGWETQYF.

V gene TRBV3-1 (or the pseudogene TRBV3-2) combines with J gene TRBJ1-4, with a tentative D call TRBD1 (5 bases). CDR1 and CDR2 (germline): LGHDT, YNNKEL (reference sequence). V was pared by 0 bases and J by 0 bases, with 14 bases between. The CDR3 sequence is 18 residues long. CDR3: CASSQDSTGGPTNEKLFF. DNA for the CDR3: TGTGCCAGCAGCCAAGATAGTACGGGGGGACCAACTAATGAAAAACTGTTTTTT.

The V and J genes are TRBV5-8 and TRBJ2-2, with D possibly TRBD2 on 6 matching bases. This CDR3 is built from 15 residues. The ends were cut back, 2 bases at V and 7 bases at J, with 15 bases in the middle. Germline loops: CDR1 SGHTS, CDR2 YDEGEE. CDR3 in DNA: TGTGCCAGCAGCTTTAGCGGACTAAGGGGCGGGGAGCTGTTTTTT. Amino acid sequence: CASSFSGLRGGELFF.

This clone was seen a few times. The chain joins TRBV6-1 to TRBJ1-6; the D is unclear. Germline-derived CDR1 and CDR2 are MNHNS and SASEGT. V was shortened by 3 bases and J by 9 bases, with 15 bases between the two germline ends. The CDR3 has 15 amino acids. CDR3 in DNA: TGTGCCAGCAGTGATCGGCAGAACCGGGGTTCACCCCTCCACTTT. Translation gives CASSDRQNRGSPLHF.

V is TRBV10-1 and J is TRBJ2-1, with TRBD2 identical over 10 bases. Trimming at V came to 0 bases and at J to 3 bases, leaving 5 bases not matched to a gene. Germline V CDR1 and CDR2: WNHNN, SYGVQD (reference sequence). There are 17 residues in the CDR3. The CDR3 reads CASSESPSGGLYNEQFF. CDR3 DNA: TGCGCCAGCAGTGAGTCCCCTAGCGGGGGACTCTACAATGAGCAGTTCTTC.

This clone has only one observation. The chain joins TRBV11-1 to TRBJ2-7; D remains unclear. The CDR3 is 12 residues long. The V gene's germline CDR1 is SGHAT and CDR2 FQDESV (reference sequence). V lost 1 base to trimming and J lost 5 bases, with 6 bases between them. CDR3 region: CASSLERDEQYF. DNA of the CDR3: TGTGCCAGCAGCTTAGAACGGGACGAGCAGTACTTC.